This record concerns one T cell receptor beta chain sequence. The antigen remains unidentified. The CD4+ fraction was divided into a CD45RA+ naive subset and a CD45RA-negative memory subset. These data originate in a study of shared clonotypes between healthy human individuals. Across the whole study: The plates for each donor numbered three CD4 naive, three CD4 memory, two CD8 naive and one CD8 memory. Broader study findings: Of the naive CD4 clonotypes, approximately 5% were shared across several donors.

V shed 6 bases, J shed 0 bases, and the junction held 7 bases outside the gene matches. Germline CDR1 reads MDHEN; CDR2 reads SYDVKM. This CDR3 comprises 15 residues. This table comes from immunoSEQ multiplex PCR, and its TCRdb copy is limited to in-frame clones, with some not included. The table records about 2.4 million clones, approximately 94% of them present only once. The sequencing input was naive CD4+ T cells from PBMCs. Subset: CD45RA+ positively selected. The source is a man between 18 and 35 years old in good health. Some clones in this sample may be carry-over from other donors' samples. V usage is TRBV28 and J usage is TRBJ1-1, with 7 nucleotides matching TRBD1. CDR3 coding DNA: TGTGCCAGCAGGACAACGGGACAGATGAACACTGAAGCTTTCTTT. It specifies CASRTTGQMNTEAFF.